This passage covers 8 T cell receptor beta chains from one sample sequenced in a study of Ad26.COV2.S vaccination and SARS-CoV-2 variants. Profiled with immunoSEQ multiplex PCR; TCRdb holds only in-frame clones, not every one. Among about 320,000 clones, about 86% were seen once, and the ten largest hold around 1.9%. The treatment was: some 19 received Ad26.COV2.S at low or high dose, single or two shots; about 5 received placebo; per-sample allocation not given. All samples were drawn on day 63, counting from the first vaccine or placebo injection. Sequencing was performed on peripheral blood, taken in a trial of Ad26.COV2.S vaccine versus placebo. The source of these receptors is a person aged 18-60 years who received the Ad26.COV2.S COVID-19 vaccine or a placebo.

The V and J genes are TRBV30 and TRBJ1-1; possible D gene TRBD1, 5 bases. This CDR3 has 12 residues. Germline values: CDR1 GTSNPN, CDR2 SVGIG (reference sequence). The V end lost 4 bases, the J end lost 8 bases, and 14 bases lay between the germline ends. CDR3 region: CAWTRGSWEAFF. CDR3 coding DNA: TGTGCCTGGACAAGGGGCTCATGGGAAGCTTTCTTT.

The chain carries TRBV4-1 and TRBJ1-1; unclear D gene. The CDR3 covers 13 residues. Germline assignment: CDR1 MGHRA and CDR2 YSYEKL. Deletions cut 5 bases from V and 7 bases from J, with 14 bases between. CDR3 nucleotide sequence: TGCGCCAGCAGCGAGAGGCGGCCCTTTGAAGCTTTCTTT. Protein: CASSERRPFEAFF.

The chain employs TRBV6-5 and TRBJ1-2; no reliable D call. Trimming left V 9 bases short and J 0 bases short, with 14 bases between. CDR3 length equals 14 residues. CDR1 MNHEY and CDR2 SVGAGI come from the germline V gene. CDR3 region: CASQNEESNYGYTF. For the CDR3, the DNA is TGTGCCAGTCAAAACGAGGAATCTAACTATGGCTACACCTTC.

The chain combines TRBV5-1 with TRBJ2-1; the match to TRBD1 covers 7 bases. V lost 4 bases to trimming and J lost 3 bases; unmatched junction nucleotides: 10. Germline CDR1 is SGHRS and CDR2 is YFSETQ. The CDR3 contains 16 residues. DNA for the CDR3: TGCGCCAGCAGCACGACCGGGACAGCCAACTACAATGAGCAGTTCTTC. Translating it yields CASSTTGTANYNEQFF.

V gene TRBV6-2 or TRBV6-3 combines with J gene TRBJ1-6; D might be TRBD1 (6 bases). V was clipped by 6 bases and J by 0 bases, with 21 bases between them. CDR3 length: 19 residues. Germline V gene data show CDR1 as MNHEY and CDR2 as SVGEGT. The CDR3 reads CASSPDSSRKSSYNSPLHF. CDR3 coding DNA: TGTGCCAGCAGCCCGGACAGCAGCAGGAAAAGCTCCTATAATTCACCCCTCCACTTT.

This clone was seen a handful of times. V and J are TRBV3-1 (or the pseudogene TRBV3-2) and TRBJ1-6; D possibly corresponds to TRBD1 (6 bases). V gave up 4 bases and J gave up 5 bases, with 18 bases separating them. The germline CDR1 and CDR2 sequences are LGHDT and YNNKEL (reference sequence). This CDR3 is built from 17 residues. CDR3 protein: CASSLITGLGDNSPLHF. The CDR3 DNA follows: TGTGCCAGCAGCCTCATTACAGGGTTGGGGGATAATTCACCCCTCCACTTT.

CDR3 loop: CASSYSGASNQPQHF. The CDR3 nucleotides read TGTGCCAGCAGTTACAGCGGAGCCAGCAATCAGCCCCAGCATTTT. This rearrangement joins TRBV2 to TRBJ1-5; D gene unclear. Trimming cost V 5 bases and J 1 base, with 12 bases left between them. Germline V CDR1 and CDR2: SNHLY, FYNNEI. The CDR3 covers 15 residues.

This chain connects TRBV6-5 to TRBJ1-2, with D uncertain. The CDR3 runs to 11 residues. Germline CDR1 and CDR2: MNHEY and SVGAGI. Trimming stripped 4 bases from V and 3 bases from J, with 3 bases between. The CDR3 reads CASSSYYGYTF. The CDR3 DNA is TGTGCCAGCAGTTCTTACTATGGCTACACCTTC.